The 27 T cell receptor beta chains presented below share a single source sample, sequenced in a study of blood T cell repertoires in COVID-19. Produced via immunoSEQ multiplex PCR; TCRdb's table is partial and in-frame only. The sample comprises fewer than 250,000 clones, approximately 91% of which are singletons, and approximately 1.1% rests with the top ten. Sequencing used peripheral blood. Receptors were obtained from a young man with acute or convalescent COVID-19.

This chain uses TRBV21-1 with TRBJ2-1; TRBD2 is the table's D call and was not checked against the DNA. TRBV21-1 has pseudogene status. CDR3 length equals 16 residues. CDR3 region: CASSNWSLGRVNEQFF. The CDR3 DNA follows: TGTGCCAGCAGCAATTGGTCCCTCGGGAGGGTCAATGAGCAGTTCTTC.

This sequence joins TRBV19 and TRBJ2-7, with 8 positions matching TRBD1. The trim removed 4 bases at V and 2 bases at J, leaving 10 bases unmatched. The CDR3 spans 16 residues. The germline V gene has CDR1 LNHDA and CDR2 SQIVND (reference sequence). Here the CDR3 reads CASSNDRGRTTYEQYF. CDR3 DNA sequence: TGTGCCAGTAGTAACGACAGGGGCCGTACCACCTACGAGCAGTACTTC.

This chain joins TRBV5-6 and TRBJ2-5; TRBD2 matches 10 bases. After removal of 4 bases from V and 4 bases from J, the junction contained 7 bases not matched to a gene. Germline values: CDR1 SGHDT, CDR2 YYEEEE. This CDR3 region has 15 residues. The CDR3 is CASSELAGVGETQYF. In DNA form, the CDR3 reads TGTGCCAGCAGCGAGCTAGCGGGAGTGGGAGAGACCCAGTACTTC.

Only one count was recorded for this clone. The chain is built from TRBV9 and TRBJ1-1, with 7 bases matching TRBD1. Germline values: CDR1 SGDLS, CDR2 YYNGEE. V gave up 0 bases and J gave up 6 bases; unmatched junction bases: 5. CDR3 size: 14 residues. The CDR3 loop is CASSVGTRGPEAFF. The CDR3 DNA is TGTGCCAGCAGCGTAGGTACGAGGGGGCCTGAAGCTTTCTTT. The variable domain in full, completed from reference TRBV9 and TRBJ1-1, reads DSGVTQTPKHLITATGQRVTLRCSPRSGDLSVYWYQQSLDQGLQFLIQYYNGEERAKGNILERFSAQQFPDLHSELNLSSLELGDSALYFCASSVGTRGPEAFFGQGTRLTVV.

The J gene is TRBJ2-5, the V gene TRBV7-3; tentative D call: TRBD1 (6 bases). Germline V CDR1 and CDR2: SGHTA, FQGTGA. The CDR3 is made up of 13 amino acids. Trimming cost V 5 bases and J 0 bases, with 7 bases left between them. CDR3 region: CASSGTNQETQYF. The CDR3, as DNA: TGTGCCAGCAGCGGGACAAACCAAGAGACCCAGTACTTC.

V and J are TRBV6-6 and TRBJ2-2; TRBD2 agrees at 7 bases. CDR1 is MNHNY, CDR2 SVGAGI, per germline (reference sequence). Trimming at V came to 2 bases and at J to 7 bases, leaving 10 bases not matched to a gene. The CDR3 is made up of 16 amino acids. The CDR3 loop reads CASSYGGRARGGELFF. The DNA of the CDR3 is TGTGCCAGCAGTTACGGGGGGAGGGCCCGGGGCGGGGAGCTGTTTTTT.

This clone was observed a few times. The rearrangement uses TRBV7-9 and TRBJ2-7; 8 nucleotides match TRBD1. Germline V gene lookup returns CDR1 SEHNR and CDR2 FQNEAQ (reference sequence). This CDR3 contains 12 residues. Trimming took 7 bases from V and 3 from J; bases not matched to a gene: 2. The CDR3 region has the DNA TGTGCCAGCACGGACAGGGACTACGAGCAGTACTTC. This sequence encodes CASTDRDYEQYF.

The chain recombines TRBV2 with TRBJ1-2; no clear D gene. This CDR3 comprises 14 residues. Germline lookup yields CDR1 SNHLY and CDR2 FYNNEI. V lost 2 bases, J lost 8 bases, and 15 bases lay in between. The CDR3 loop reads CASSEWATDRGYTF. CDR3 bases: TGTGCCAGCAGTGAATGGGCGACGGATCGGGGCTACACCTTC.

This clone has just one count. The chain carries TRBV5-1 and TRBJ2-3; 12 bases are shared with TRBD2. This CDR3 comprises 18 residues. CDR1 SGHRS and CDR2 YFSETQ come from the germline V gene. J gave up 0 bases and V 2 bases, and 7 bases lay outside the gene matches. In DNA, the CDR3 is TGCGCCAGCAGCTTTAGACTAGCGGGAGTTACAAGCACAGATACGCAGTATTTT. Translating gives CASSFRLAGVTSTDTQYF.

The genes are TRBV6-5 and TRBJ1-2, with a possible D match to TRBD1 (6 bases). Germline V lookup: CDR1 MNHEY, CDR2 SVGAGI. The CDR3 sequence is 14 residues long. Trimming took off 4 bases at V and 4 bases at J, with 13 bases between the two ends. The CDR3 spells CASSSPGHLYGYTF. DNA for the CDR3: TGTGCCAGCAGTTCCCCGGGACACCTCTATGGCTACACCTTC.

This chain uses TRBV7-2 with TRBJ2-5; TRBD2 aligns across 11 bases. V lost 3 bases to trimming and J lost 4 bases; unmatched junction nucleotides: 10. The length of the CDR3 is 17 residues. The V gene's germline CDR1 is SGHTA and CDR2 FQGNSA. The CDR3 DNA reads TGTGCCAGCAGCTTTGGGGTCCTAGCGGGGGGTGCAGAGACCCAGTACTTC. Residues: CASSFGVLAGGAETQYF.

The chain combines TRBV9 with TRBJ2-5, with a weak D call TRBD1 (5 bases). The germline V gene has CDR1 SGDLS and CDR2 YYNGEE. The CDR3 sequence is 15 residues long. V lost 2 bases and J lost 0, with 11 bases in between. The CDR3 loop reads CASSVGRANQETQYF. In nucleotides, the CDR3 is TGTGCCAGCAGCGTGGGCAGGGCTAACCAAGAGACCCAGTACTTC.

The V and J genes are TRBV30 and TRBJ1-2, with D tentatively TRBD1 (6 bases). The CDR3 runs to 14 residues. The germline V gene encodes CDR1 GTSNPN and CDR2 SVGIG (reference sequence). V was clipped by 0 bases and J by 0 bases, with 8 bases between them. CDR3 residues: CAWSVQGPNYGYTF. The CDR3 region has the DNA TGTGCCTGGAGTGTACAGGGACCTAACTATGGCTACACCTTC.

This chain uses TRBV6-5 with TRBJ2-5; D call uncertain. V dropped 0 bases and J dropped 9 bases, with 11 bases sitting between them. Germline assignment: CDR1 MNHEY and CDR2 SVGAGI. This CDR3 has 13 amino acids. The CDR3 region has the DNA TGTGCCAGCAGTTACTCGCGATCTGCACCCCAGTACTTC. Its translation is CASSYSRSAPQYF.

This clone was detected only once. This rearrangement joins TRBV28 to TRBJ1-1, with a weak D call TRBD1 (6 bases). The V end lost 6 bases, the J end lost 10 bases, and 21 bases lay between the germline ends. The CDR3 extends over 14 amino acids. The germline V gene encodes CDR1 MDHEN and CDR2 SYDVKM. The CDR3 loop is CASRTRTVFVGAFF. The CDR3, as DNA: TGTGCCAGCAGGACACGGACAGTTTTCGTGGGAGCTTTCTTT.

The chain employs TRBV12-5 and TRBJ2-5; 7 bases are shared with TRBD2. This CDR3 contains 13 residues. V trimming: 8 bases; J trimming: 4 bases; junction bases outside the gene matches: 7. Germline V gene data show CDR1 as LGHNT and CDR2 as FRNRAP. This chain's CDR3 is CASTSWGGETQYF. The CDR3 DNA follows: TGTGCTAGTACCTCCTGGGGGGGAGAGACCCAGTACTTC.

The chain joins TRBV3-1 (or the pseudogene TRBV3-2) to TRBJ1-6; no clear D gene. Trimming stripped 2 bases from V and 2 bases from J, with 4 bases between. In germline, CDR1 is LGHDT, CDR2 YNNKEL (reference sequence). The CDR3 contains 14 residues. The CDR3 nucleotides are TGTGCCAGCAGCCAACCAGCCTATAATTCACCCCTCCACTTT. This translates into CASSQPAYNSPLHF.

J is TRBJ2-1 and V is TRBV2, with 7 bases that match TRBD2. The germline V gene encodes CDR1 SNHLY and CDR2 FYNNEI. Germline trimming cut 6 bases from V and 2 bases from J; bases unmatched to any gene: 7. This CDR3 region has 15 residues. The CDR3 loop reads CASRSSSGPYNEQFF. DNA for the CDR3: TGTGCCAGCAGGTCCTCTAGCGGTCCCTACAATGAGCAGTTCTTC.

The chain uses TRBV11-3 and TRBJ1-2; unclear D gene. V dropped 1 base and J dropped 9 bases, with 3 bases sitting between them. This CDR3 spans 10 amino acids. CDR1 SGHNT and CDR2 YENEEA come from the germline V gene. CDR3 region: CASSLASYTF. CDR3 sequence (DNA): TGTGCCAGCAGCTTAGCCAGCTACACCTTC.

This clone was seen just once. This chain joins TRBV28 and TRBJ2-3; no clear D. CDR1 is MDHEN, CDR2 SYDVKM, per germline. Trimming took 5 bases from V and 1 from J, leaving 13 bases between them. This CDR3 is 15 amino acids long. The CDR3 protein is CASSGPQKGTDTQYF. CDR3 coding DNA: TGTGCCAGCAGTGGGCCTCAAAAGGGCACAGATACGCAGTATTTT.

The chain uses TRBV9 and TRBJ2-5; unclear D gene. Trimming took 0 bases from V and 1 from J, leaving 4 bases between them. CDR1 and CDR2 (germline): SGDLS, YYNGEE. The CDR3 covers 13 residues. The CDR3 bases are TGTGCCAGCAGCGTAGCTAGCCAAGAGACCCAGTACTTC. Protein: CASSVASQETQYF.

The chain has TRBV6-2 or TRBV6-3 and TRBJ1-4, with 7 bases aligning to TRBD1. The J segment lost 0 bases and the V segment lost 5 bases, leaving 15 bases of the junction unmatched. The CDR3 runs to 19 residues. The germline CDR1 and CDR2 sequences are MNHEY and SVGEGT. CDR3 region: CASSQSYRGRLATNEKLFF. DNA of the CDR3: TGTGCCAGCAGTCAATCCTACAGGGGTCGACTCGCAACTAATGAAAAACTGTTTTTT.

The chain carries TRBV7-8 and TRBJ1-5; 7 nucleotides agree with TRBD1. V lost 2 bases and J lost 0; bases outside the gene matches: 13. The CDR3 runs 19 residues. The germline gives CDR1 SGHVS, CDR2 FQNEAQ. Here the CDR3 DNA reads TGTGCCAGCAGCTTAAGATTCCGGGACAGAGAACTTAGCAATCAGCCCCAGCATTTT. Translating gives CASSLRFRDRELSNQPQHF.

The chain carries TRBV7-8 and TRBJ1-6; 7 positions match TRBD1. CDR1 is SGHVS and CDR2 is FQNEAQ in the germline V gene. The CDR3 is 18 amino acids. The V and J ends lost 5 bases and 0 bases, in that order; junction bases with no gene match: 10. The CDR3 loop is CASSQSTGLSSYNSPLHF. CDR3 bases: TGTGCCAGCAGCCAGTCGACAGGGCTCAGCTCCTATAATTCACCCCTCCACTTT.

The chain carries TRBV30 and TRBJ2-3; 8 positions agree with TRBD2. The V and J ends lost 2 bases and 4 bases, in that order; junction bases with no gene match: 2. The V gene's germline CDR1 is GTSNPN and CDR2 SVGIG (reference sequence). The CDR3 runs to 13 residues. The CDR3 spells CAWSPGLADTQYF. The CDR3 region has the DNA TGTGCCTGGAGTCCGGGACTAGCAGATACGCAGTATTTT.

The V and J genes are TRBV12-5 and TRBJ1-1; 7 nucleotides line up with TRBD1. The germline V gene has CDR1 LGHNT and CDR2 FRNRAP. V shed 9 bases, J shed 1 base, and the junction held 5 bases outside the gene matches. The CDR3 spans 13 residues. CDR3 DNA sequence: TGTGCTAGGGGATACAGGGGGAACACTGAAGCTTTCTTT. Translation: CARGYRGNTEAFF.

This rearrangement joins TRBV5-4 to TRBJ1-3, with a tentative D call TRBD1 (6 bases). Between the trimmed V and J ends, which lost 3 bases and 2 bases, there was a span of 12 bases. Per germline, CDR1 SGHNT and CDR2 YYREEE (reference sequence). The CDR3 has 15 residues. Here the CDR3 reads CASSWGGATGNTIYF. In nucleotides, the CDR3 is TGTGCCAGCAGCTGGGGGGGGGCGACTGGAAACACCATATATTTT.